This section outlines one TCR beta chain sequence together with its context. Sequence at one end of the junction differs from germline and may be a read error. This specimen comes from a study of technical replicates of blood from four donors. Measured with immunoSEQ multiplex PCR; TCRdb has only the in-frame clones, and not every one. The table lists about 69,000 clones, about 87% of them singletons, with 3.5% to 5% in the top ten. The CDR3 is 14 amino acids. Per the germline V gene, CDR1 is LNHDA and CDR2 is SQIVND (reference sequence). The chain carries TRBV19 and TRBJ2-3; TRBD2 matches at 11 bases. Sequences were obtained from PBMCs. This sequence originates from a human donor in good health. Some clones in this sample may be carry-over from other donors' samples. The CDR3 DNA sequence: TGTGCTAGTAGTGGTAGCGGGGGGGCACGTACGCAGTATTTT. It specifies CASSGSGGARTQYF.